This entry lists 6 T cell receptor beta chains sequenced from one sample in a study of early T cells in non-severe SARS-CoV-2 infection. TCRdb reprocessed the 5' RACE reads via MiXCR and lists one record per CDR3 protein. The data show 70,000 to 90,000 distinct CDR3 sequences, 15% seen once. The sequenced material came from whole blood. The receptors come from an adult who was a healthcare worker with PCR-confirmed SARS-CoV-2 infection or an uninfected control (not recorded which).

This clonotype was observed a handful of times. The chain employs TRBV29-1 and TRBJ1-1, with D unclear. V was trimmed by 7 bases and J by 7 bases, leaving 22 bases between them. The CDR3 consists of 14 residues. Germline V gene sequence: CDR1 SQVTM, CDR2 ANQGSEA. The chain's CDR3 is CSAMGLRVGSEAFF. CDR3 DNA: TGCAGCGCCATGGGTCTTCGGGTGGGGAGTGAAGCTTTCTTT. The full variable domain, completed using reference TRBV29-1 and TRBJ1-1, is SAVISQKPSRDICQRGTSLTIQCQVDSQVTMMFWYRQQPGQSLTLIATANQGSEATYESGFVIDKFPISRPNLTFSTLTVSNMSPEDSSIYLCSAMGLRVGSEAFFGQGTRLTVV.

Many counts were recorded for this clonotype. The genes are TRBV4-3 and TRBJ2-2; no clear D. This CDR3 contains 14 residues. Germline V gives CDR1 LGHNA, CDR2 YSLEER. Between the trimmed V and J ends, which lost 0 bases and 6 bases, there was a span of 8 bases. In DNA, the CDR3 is TGCGCCAGCAGCCAAGATGAATGGGCCGGGGAGCTGTTTTTT. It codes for CASSQDEWAGELFF.

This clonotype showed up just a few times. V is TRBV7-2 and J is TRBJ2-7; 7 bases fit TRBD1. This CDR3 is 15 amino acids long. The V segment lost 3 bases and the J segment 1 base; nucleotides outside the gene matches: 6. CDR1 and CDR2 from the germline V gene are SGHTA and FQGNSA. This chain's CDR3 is CASSFLQGSSYEQYF. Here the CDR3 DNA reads TGTGCCAGCAGCTTCTTACAGGGGTCATCCTACGAGCAGTACTTC.

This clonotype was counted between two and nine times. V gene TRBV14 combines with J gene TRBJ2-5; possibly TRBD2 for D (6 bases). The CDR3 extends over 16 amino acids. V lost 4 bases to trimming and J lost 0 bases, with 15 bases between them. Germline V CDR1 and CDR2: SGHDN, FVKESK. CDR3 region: CASSPLAEKYQETQYF. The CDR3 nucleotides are TGTGCCAGCAGCCCATTAGCGGAGAAGTACCAAGAGACCCAGTACTTC.

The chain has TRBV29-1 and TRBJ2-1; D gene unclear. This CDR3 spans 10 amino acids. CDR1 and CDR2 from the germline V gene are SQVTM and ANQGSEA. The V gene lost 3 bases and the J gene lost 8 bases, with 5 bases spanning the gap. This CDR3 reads CSVEWDEQFF. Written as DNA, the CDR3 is TGCAGCGTTGAGTGGGATGAGCAGTTCTTC.

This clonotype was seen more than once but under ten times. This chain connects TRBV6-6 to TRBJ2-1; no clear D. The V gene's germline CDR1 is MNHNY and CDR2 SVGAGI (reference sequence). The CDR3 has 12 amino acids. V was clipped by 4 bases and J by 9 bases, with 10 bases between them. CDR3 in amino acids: CASSLQPFEQFF. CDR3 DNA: TGTGCCAGCAGTTTACAGCCCTTTGAGCAGTTCTTC.